This paragraph covers one TCR beta chain sequence. Its antigen remains unidentified. CDR1 and CDR2 (germline): KGHSH, LQKENI. Trimming pared 2 bases from V and 14 bases from J, leaving 15 bases between. The CDR3 sequence is 13 residues long. The entry originates in a study of post-analysis software for immune sequencing data. Overall study results and limits: Controls had lower frequencies than patients of about 5 TRBV segments, which included TRBV5-6, TRBV5-1 and TRBV20-1. Samples prepared in the same batch strongly co-clustered by F measure. Among multiple sclerosis patients, normalized Chao1 diversity was significantly below that of controls.

Built from TCR beta cDNA, the libraries had unique molecular identifiers in them. T cells, about 0.85 to 11 million of them, yielded roughly 470,000 cDNA molecules. Each CDR3 protein is one row after TCRdb ran MiXCR on the PCR reads. Of about 160,000 distinct CDR3 sequences listed, around 34% were seen once; the top ten hold 28%. The chain combines TRBV18 with TRBJ1-4, with D unresolved. This specimen consisted of blood, obtained after autologous hematopoietic stem cell transplantation. The sequence derives from a girl under 18 with multiple sclerosis. The CDR3 nucleotides read TGTGCCAGCTCACCAGAGGGCGGAAAAAGCCTGTTTTTT. Protein sequence: CASSPEGGKSLFF.